These 13 T cell receptor beta chains share one sample of origin, sequenced in a study of cytomegalovirus exposure and HLA in healthy donors (dated by TCRdb to about 2017). The method was the immunoSEQ multiplex PCR assay. A mixture of 60 forward primers for TCR Vbeta segments and 13 reverse primers for TCR Jbeta segments was used in the multiplex PCR. TCRdb obtained this table from immuneACCESS and retained in-frame rearrangements with V and J assigned. These tables miss some clones; where compared with another copy, unresolved V genes account for less than half of the shortfall, and the remainder is unexplained. Across this sample there are 100,000 to 150,000 clones, with approximately 80% seen only once. The ten most abundant clones make up roughly 1.5% of the sample. The specimen was PBMCs. These receptor sequences come from a female donor in good health and CMV-seronegative.

The V gene is TRBV7-6, the J gene TRBJ1-5; D gene uncertain. Germline V gene lookup returns CDR1 SGHVS and CDR2 FNYEAQ. V was trimmed by 4 bases and J by 0 bases, leaving 4 bases between them. This CDR3 comprises 13 residues. CDR3 loop: CASSSYSNQPQHF. CDR3 sequence (DNA): TGTGCCAGCAGCTCTTATAGCAATCAGCCCCAGCATTTT.

CDR3: CASSLGGQGGDEQYF. CDR3 sequence (DNA): TGTGCCAGCAGTTTAGGGGGACAGGGAGGGGACGAGCAGTACTTC. The gene calls are TRBV28 and TRBJ2-7, with 9 bases that match TRBD1. CDR1 is MDHEN, CDR2 SYDVKM, per germline. This CDR3 has 15 residues. After removal of 2 bases from V and 5 bases from J, the junction contained 7 bases not matched to a gene.

This chain uses TRBV7-9 with TRBJ1-1; no clear D. This CDR3 is built from 17 residues. CDR1 and CDR2 from the germline V gene are SEHNR and FQNEAQ (reference sequence). Trimming left V 5 bases short and J 0 bases short, with 19 bases between. The CDR3 bases are TGTGCCAGCAGCCGAGGAGGGTCGGATCCGATGAACACTGAAGCTTTCTTT. Its protein product is CASSRGGSDPMNTEAFF. The variable domain in full, with the rest retrieved from reference TRBV7-9 and TRBJ1-1, is DTGVSQNPRHKITKRGQNVTFRCDPISEHNRLYWYRQTLGQGPEFLTYFQNEAQLEKSRLLSDRFSAERPKGSFSTLEIQRTEQGDSAMYLCASSRGGSDPMNTEAFFGQGTRLTVV.

The chain joins TRBV28 to TRBJ1-1; D uncertain. The germline CDR1 and CDR2 sequences are MDHEN and SYDVKM. There are 11 residues in the CDR3. V was shortened by 4 bases and J by 10 bases, with 10 bases between the two germline ends. The CDR3 is CASSYSSRAFF. CDR3 in DNA: TGTGCCAGCAGTTACAGCAGCAGAGCTTTCTTT.

The gene calls are TRBV20-1 and TRBJ2-1, with D uncertain. Germline assignment: CDR1 DFQATT and CDR2 SNEGSKA (reference sequence). This CDR3 spans 10 amino acids. Between the trimmed V and J ends, which lost 5 bases and 4 bases, there was a span of 3 bases. The CDR3 DNA follows: TGCAGTGCTCGTTACAATGAGCAGTTCTTC. Translating it yields CSARYNEQFF.

The chain links TRBV5-6 to TRBJ2-5; D is perhaps TRBD1 (6 bases). The end of the DNA aligns better with TRBJ2-7, so the J call may be wrong. The germline V gene has CDR1 SGHDT and CDR2 YYEEEE. This CDR3 has 14 residues. The CDR3 sequence: CASSLTGTSYEQYF. The CDR3 region has the DNA TGTGCCAGCAGCTTAACAGGGACATCCTACGAGCAGTACTTC.

V gene TRBV5-1 combines with J gene TRBJ2-5; 8 bases fit TRBD1. CDR1 and CDR2 (germline): SGHRS, YFSETQ. V lost 4 bases and J lost 5; bases outside the gene matches: 10. The CDR3 is 15 amino acids. The CDR3 nucleotides read TGCGCCAGCAGCCCTTCGACAGGGGTCGGTGAGACCCAGTACTTC. Protein: CASSPSTGVGETQYF.

The chain uses TRBV7-2 and TRBJ2-3; perhaps TRBD2 as D (6 bases). V lost 3 bases to trimming and J lost 4 bases, with 11 bases between them. Germline loops: CDR1 SGHTA, CDR2 FQGNSA. The CDR3 contains 14 residues. CDR3 DNA sequence: TGTGCCAGCAGCTTTGGACTACCGCCAGATACGCAGTATTTT. This encodes CASSFGLPPDTQYF.

At least ten counts were recorded for this clone. This chain uses TRBV10-3 with TRBJ2-7, with D possibly TRBD1 on 6 matching bases. This CDR3 has 14 residues. V lost 4 bases and J lost 0, with 10 bases in between. CDR1 and CDR2 from the germline V gene are ENHRY and SYGVKD. Written as DNA, the CDR3 is TGTGCCATCAGTGTGGACAGCAGCTCCTACGAGCAGTACTTC. Residues: CAISVDSSSYEQYF.

The rearrangement joins TRBV5-4 to TRBJ2-1; 10 nucleotides agree with TRBD2. The ends lost 5 bases at V and 7 bases at J; junction bases unmatched: 3. The CDR3 runs 13 residues. The V gene's germline CDR1 is SGHNT and CDR2 YYREEE (reference sequence). The CDR3 reads CASRLAGGNEQFF. The CDR3 DNA follows: TGTGCCAGCAGGTTAGCGGGAGGTAATGAGCAGTTCTTC.

This chain uses TRBV28 with TRBJ2-7; unclear D gene. The germline gives CDR1 MDHEN, CDR2 SYDVKM. Trimming pared 4 bases from V and 2 bases from J, leaving 9 bases between. This CDR3 contains 13 residues. CDR3 in amino acids: CASSSLVTYEQYF. Here the CDR3 DNA reads TGTGCCAGCAGTTCCCTCGTTACCTACGAGCAGTACTTC.

This chain links TRBV9 with TRBJ2-3; maybe TRBD2 (5 bases). Germline values: CDR1 SGDLS, CDR2 YYNGEE. Deletions cut 4 bases from V and 3 bases from J, with 9 bases between. CDR3 size: 13 residues. The CDR3: CASSLDFTDTQYF. CDR3 in DNA: TGTGCCAGCAGCCTGGACTTTACAGATACGCAGTATTTT.

The V call is TRBV7-9, the J call TRBJ1-1, with a tentative D call TRBD1 (6 bases). V gave up 1 base and J gave up 1 base, with 7 bases separating them. Germline CDR1 SEHNR, CDR2 FQNEAQ (reference sequence). The CDR3 consists of 14 residues. The CDR3 DNA reads TGTGCCAGCAGCTTAGGAGGGGGGAACACTGAAGCTTTCTTT. It is translated as CASSLGGGNTEAFF.